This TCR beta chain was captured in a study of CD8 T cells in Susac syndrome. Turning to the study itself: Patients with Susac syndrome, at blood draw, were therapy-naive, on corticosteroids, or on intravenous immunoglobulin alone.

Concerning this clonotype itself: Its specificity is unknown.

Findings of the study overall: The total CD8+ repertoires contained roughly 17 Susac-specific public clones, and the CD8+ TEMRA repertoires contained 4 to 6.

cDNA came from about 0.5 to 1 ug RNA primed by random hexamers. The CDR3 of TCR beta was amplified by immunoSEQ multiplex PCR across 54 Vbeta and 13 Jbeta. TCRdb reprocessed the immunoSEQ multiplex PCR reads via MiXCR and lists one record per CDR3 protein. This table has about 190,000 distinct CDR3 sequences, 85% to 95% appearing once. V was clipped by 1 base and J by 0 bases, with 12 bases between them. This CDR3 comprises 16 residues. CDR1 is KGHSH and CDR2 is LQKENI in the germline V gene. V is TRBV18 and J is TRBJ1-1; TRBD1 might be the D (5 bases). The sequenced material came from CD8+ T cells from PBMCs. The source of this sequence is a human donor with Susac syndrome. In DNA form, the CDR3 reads TGTGCCAGCTCACCACTGGATAAGGGGATGAACACTGAAGCTTTCTTT. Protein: CASSPLDKGMNTEAFF.